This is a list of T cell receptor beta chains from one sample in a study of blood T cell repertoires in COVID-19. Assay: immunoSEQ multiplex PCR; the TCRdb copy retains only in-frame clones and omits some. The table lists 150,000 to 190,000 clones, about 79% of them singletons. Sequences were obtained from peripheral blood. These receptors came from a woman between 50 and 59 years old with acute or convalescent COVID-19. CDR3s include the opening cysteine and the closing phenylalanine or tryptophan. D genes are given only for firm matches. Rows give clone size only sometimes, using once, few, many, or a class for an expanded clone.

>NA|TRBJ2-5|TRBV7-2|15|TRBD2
TGTGCCAGCAGCCCCGTTTTGGCGGGGGGTAAGACCCAGTACTTC
CASSPVLAGGKTQYF
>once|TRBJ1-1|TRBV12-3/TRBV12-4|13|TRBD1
TGTGCCAGCAGAAGACAGGGGAACACTGAAGCTTTCTTT
CASRRQGNTEAFF
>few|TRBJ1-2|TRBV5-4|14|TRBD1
TGTGCCAGCAGCTTCGGGACAGCGAACTATGGCTACACCTTC
CASSFGTANYGYTF
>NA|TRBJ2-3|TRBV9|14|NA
TGTGCCAGCAGCAATGACAGGAGCACAGATACGCAGTATTTT
CASSNDRSTDTQYF
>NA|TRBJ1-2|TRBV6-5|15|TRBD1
TGTGCCAGCAGCCAAAGGACAGGGCTTCACTATGGCTACACCTTC
CASSQRTGLHYGYTF
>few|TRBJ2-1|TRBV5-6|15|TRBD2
TGTGCCAGCAGCTCGAATGCAGCGGGAGGGGGAGAGCAGTTCTTC
CASSSNAAGGGEQFF
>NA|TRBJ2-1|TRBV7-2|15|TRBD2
TGTGCCAGCAGCTTTGATAGCGGGAGCTACAATGAGCAGTTCTTC
CASSFDSGSYNEQFF
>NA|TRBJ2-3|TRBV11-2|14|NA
TGTGCCAGCAGCCAGAATGTAGGGAGCAATACGCAGTATTTT
CASSQNVGSNTQYF
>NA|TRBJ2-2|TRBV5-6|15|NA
TGTGCCAGCAGCTTCAGGGTGGCGAACACCGGGGAGCTGTTTTTT
CASSFRVANTGELFF
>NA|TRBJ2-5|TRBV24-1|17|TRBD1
TGTGCCACCAGTGAGAGAGCAAACGACAGGGGTGGAGAGACCCAGTACTTC
CATSERANDRGGETQYF
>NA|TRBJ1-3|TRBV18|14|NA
TGTGCCAGCTCACCCGCCGACGGGGGAAACACCATATATTTT
CASSPADGGNTIYF
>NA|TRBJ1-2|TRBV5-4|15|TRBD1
TGTGCCAGCAGCTTGCCCGGGACAGGACTCTATGGCTACACCTTC
CASSLPGTGLYGYTF
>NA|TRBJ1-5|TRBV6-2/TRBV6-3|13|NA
TGTGCCAGCAGTTGGTGGGGCACTCAGCCCCAGCATTTT
CASSWWGTQPQHF
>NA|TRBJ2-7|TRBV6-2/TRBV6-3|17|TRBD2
TGTGCCAGCAGTTACCCCACGGGGGGGCCCTCGTTTTACGAGCAGTACTTC
CASSYPTGGPSFYEQYF